The clone carrying this T cell receptor beta chain appeared a few times. Antigen specificity is unknown. The data derive from a study of T-cell reconstitution after alpha-beta-depleted transplantation in children. Whole-study results and caveats: The high TCRbeta diversity at day 60 in some patients came from surviving recipient T cells and thymic progenitors. Expanded graft clones, several hundred of them, were reportedly the source of alpha-beta T cells about two months after transplant. T-cell counts and diversity at one year post-transplant came mainly from newly produced T cells.

TCRbeta library construction was performed incorporating unique molecular identifiers. TCRdb reprocessed the PCR reads via MiXCR and lists one record per CDR3 protein. The sample has about 350,000 distinct CDR3 sequences, 15% to 20% seen once. The germline V gene has CDR1 MGHRA and CDR2 YSYEKL. V lost 4 bases and J lost 7; bases outside the gene matches: 12. The CDR3 has 17 amino acids. The sample in question was PBMCs, mostly from graft donor cells, obtained 360 days after TCRalphabeta/CD19-depleted stem cell transplant. The rearrangement joins TRBV4-1 to TRBJ2-4, with 11 bases identical to TRBD1. This receptor was obtained from a male patient aged 2-9 years who had a stem cell transplant for acute lymphoblastic leukemia, so the T cells may come from the graft donor. CDR3 sequence: CASSLPPVGTGGNIQYF. For the CDR3, the DNA is TGCGCCAGCAGCCTTCCCCCCGTCGGGACAGGGGGGAACATTCAGTACTTC.